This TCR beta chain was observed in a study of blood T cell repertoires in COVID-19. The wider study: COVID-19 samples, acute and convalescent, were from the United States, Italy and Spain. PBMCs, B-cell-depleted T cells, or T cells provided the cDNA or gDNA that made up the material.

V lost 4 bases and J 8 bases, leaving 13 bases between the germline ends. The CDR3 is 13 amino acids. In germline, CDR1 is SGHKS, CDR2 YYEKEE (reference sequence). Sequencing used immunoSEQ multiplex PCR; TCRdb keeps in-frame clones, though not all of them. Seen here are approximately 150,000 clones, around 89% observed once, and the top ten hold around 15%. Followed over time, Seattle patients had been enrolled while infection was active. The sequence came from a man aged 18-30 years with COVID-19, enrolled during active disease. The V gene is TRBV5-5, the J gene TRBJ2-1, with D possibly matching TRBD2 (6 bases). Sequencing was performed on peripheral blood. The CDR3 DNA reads TGTGCCAGCAGCGGCCGCGGGGACTATGAGCAGTTCTTC. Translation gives CASSGRGDYEQFF.